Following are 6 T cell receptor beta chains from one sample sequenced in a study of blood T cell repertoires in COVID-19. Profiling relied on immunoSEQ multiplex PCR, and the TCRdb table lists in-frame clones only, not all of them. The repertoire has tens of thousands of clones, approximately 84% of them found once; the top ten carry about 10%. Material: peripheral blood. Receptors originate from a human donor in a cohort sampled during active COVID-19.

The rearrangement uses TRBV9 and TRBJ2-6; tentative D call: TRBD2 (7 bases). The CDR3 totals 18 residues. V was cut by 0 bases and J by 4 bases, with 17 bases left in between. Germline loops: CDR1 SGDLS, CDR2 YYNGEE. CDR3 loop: CASSVVLQGRAGANVLTF. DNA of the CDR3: TGTGCCAGCAGCGTAGTTTTGCAGGGGAGGGCCGGGGCCAACGTCCTGACTTTC.

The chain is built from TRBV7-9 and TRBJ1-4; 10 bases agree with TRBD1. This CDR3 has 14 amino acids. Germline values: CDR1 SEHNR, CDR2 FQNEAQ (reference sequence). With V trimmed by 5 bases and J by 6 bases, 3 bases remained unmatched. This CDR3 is CASSTGTGDEKLFF. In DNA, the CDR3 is TGTGCCAGCAGCACCGGGACAGGGGATGAAAAACTGTTTTTT. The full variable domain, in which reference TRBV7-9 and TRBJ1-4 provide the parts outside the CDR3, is DTGVSQNPRHKITKRGQNVTFRCDPISEHNRLYWYRQTLGQGPEFLTYFQNEAQLEKSRLLSDRFSAERPKGSFSTLEIQRTEQGDSAMYLCASSTGTGDEKLFFGSGTQLSVL.

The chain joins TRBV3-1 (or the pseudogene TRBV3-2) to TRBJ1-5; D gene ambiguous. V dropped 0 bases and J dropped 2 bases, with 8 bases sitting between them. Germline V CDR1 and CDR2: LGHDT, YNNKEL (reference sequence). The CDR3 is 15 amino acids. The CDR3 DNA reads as TGTGCCAGCAGCCAAGAATACTCGGGCAATCAGCCCCAGCATTTT. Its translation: CASSQEYSGNQPQHF.

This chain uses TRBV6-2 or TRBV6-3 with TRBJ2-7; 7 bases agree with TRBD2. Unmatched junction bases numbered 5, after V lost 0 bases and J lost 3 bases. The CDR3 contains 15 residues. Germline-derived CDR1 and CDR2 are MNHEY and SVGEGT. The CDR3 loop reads CASSYSASGDYEQYF. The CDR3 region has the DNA TGTGCCAGCAGTTACTCGGCTAGCGGCGACTACGAGCAGTACTTC.

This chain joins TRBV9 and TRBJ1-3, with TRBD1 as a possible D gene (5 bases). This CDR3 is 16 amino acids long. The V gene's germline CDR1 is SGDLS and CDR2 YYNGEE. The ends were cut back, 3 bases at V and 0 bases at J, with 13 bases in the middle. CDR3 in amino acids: CASSGGGAYSGNTIYF. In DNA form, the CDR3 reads TGTGCCAGCAGCGGGGGAGGGGCATACTCTGGAAACACCATATATTTT.

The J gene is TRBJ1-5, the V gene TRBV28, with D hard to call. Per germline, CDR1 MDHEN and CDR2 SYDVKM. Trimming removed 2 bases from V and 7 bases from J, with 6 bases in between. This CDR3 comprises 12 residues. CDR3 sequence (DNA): TGTGCCAGCAGTTTAACTGTCCAGCCCCAGCATTTT. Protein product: CASSLTVQPQHF. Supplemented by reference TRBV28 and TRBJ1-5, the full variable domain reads DVKVTQSSRYLVKRTGEKVFLECVQDMDHENMFWYRQDPGLGLRLIYFSYDVKMKEKGDIPEGYSVSREKKERFSLILESASTNQTSMYLCASSLTVQPQHFGDGTRLSIL.